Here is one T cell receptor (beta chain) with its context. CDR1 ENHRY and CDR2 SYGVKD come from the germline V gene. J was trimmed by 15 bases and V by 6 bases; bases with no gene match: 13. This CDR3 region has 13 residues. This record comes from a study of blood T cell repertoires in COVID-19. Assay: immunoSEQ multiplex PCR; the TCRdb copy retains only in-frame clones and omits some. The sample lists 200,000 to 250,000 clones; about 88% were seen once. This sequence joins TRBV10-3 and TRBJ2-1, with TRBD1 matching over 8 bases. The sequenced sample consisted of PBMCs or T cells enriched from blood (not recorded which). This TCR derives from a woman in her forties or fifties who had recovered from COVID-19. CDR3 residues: CAISGTGLLGRFF. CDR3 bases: TGTGCCATCAGCGGGACAGGCCTACTAGGTCGGTTCTTC.